The 13 T cell receptor beta chains below come from one sample, sequenced in a study of blood T cell repertoires in COVID-19. Repertoires were generated with immunoSEQ multiplex PCR, while TCRdb's copy carries only in-frame clones and drops some. The sample shows 150,000 to 200,000 clones, approximately 90% of them seen only once. Input material: peripheral blood. The receptors shown here come from a man aged 35 to 55 with active or convalescent COVID-19.

This sequence joins TRBV2 and TRBJ2-5, with D perhaps matching TRBD1 (5 bases). V gave up 6 bases and J gave up 4 bases, with 18 bases separating them. The CDR3 has 15 residues. Germline CDR1 is SNHLY and CDR2 is FYNNEI. Written as DNA, the CDR3 is TGTGCCAGCAGAGGGTCCAGGGCTGTAGGAGAGACCCAGTACTTC. Amino acids: CASRGSRAVGETQYF.

This clone was observed a single time. The chain links TRBV18 to TRBJ2-1; D perhaps matches TRBD1 (5 bases). Trimming took 6 bases from V and 4 from J, leaving 22 bases between them. CDR3 length: 17 residues. Germline V gives CDR1 KGHSH, CDR2 LQKENI. CDR3 DNA sequence: TGTGCCAGCTCGCCGAGACGGACACCCCCGAAATACAATGAGCAGTTCTTC. Translation gives CASSPRRTPPKYNEQFF. The full variable domain, in which reference TRBV18 and TRBJ2-1 provide the parts outside the CDR3, is NAGVMQNPRHLVRRRGQEARLRCSPMKGHSHVYWYRQLPEEGLKFMVYLQKENIIDESGMPKERFSAEFPKEGPSILRIQQVVRGDSAAYFCASSPRRTPPKYNEQFFGPGTRLTVL.

This chain connects TRBV7-3 to TRBJ1-1, with 10 bases aligning to TRBD1. With V trimmed by 4 bases and J by 10 bases, 12 bases remained unmatched. The CDR3 runs 15 residues. Germline-derived CDR1 and CDR2 are SGHTA and FQGTGA. In nucleotides, the CDR3 is TGTGCCAGCAGCTCCCCACCGGGACAGGGGCTAACAGCTTTCTTT. Its protein is CASSSPPGQGLTAFF. The complete variable domain, with remaining parts taken from reference TRBV7-3 and TRBJ1-1, reads GAGVSQTPSNKVTEKGKYVELRCDPISGHTALYWYRQSLGQGPEFLIYFQGTGAADDSGLPNDRFFAVRPEGSVSTLKIQRTERGDSAVYLCASSSPPGQGLTAFFGQGTRLTVV.

The chain couples TRBV10-3 to TRBJ2-2; D remains unclear. This CDR3 comprises 15 residues. CDR1 is ENHRY, CDR2 SYGVKD, per germline. The V end lost 3 bases, the J end lost 0 bases, and 8 bases lay between the germline ends. CDR3 in amino acids: CAISEQNANTGELFF. The CDR3, as DNA: TGTGCCATCAGTGAACAGAACGCGAACACCGGGGAGCTGTTTTTT.

This chain joins TRBV3-1 (or the pseudogene TRBV3-2) and TRBJ1-6; no definite D call. Germline V gene data show CDR1 as LGHDT and CDR2 as YNNKEL (reference sequence). V was trimmed by 5 bases and J by 10 bases, leaving 12 bases between them. This CDR3 spans 13 amino acids. DNA of the CDR3: TGTGCCAGCAGCTTCGGAGAGAACTCACCCCTCCACTTT. It is translated as CASSFGENSPLHF.

This chain joins TRBV6-2 or TRBV6-3 and TRBJ2-1, with 7 nucleotides matching TRBD1. The V and J ends lost 0 bases and 5 bases, in that order; junction bases with no gene match: 4. The CDR3 extends over 15 amino acids. Germline loops: CDR1 MNHEY, CDR2 SVGEGT. CDR3 sequence reads: CASSYSTGFNNEQFF. CDR3 coding DNA: TGTGCCAGCAGTTACTCGACAGGGTTCAACAATGAGCAGTTCTTC.

The V call is TRBV24-1, the J call TRBJ2-3, with 7 bases matching TRBD1. Trimming took 3 bases from V and 11 from J; bases not matched to a gene: 10. Germline V gene lookup returns CDR1 KGHDR and CDR2 SFDVKD. The CDR3 runs 14 residues. This CDR3 is CATSDTTTGQKQYF. The CDR3 DNA sequence: TGTGCCACCAGTGATACCACGACAGGGCAAAAGCAGTATTTT.

The chain combines TRBV5-1 with TRBJ2-3, with a weak D call TRBD1 (5 bases). Trimming stripped 5 bases from V and 4 bases from J, with 14 bases between. Germline V gene sequence: CDR1 SGHRS, CDR2 YFSETQ. This CDR3 region has 14 residues. CDR3 protein: CASSQAGQADTQYF. As DNA, the CDR3 is TGCGCCAGCAGTCAAGCAGGGCAGGCAGATACGCAGTATTTT. The full variable domain, rest sourced from reference TRBV5-1 and TRBJ2-3, is KAGVTQTPRYLIKTRGQQVTLSCSPISGHRSVSWYQQTPGQGLQFLFEYFSETQRNKGNFPGRFSGRQFSNSRSEMNVSTLELGDSALYLCASSQAGQADTQYFGPGTRLTVL.

The chain combines TRBV11-2 with TRBJ2-7; 10 positions agree with TRBD1. The CDR3 totals 13 residues. CDR1 and CDR2 (germline): SGHAT, FQNNGV. Losses at the gene ends were 8 bases for V and 6 bases for J; bases not matched to a gene: 7. CDR3 DNA: TGTGCCAGCCGCGGGACAGGGGTTGCCGAGCAGTACTTC. Translating gives CASRGTGVAEQYF. Filled out from reference TRBV11-2 and TRBJ2-7, the complete variable domain reads EAGVAQSPRYKIIEKRQSVAFWCNPISGHATLYWYQQILGQGPKLLIQFQNNGVVDDSQLPKDRFSAERLKGVDSTLKIQPAKLEDSAVYLCASRGTGVAEQYFGPGTRLTVT.

This rearrangement joins TRBV18 to TRBJ2-1, with D unclear. CDR3 length: 15 amino acids. Trimming removed 0 bases from V and 3 bases from J, with 9 bases in between. CDR1 and CDR2 (germline): KGHSH, LQKENI. The CDR3 DNA reads TGTGCCAGCTCACCACCGCGGCTAGGCTACAATGAGCAGTTCTTC. Translating it yields CASSPPRLGYNEQFF.

The V call is TRBV6-5, the J call TRBJ2-1, with 7 bases lining up with TRBD2. CDR1 and CDR2 from the germline V gene are MNHEY and SVGAGI. The CDR3 consists of 13 residues. With 8 bases clipped from V and 7 bases from J, the junction kept 8 bases outside the gene matches. CDR3 bases: TGTGCCAGCGGTCTTAGGGAGGGAAATGAGCAGTTCTTC. Encoded protein: CASGLREGNEQFF.

This chain links TRBV4-1 with TRBJ2-7; D perhaps matches TRBD2 (6 bases). The germline CDR1 and CDR2 sequences are MGHRA and YSYEKL. The CDR3 loop spans 12 amino acids. V was pared by 4 bases and J by 6 bases, with 10 bases between. This chain's CDR3 is CASSLRDSEQYF. CDR3 coding DNA: TGCGCCAGCAGCCTCAGGGACTCCGAGCAGTACTTC.

The chain employs TRBV7-2 and TRBJ1-1; a weak D match, TRBD1 (6 bases). V lost 5 bases to trimming and J lost 3 bases, with 22 bases between them. There are 17 residues in the CDR3. Germline assignment: CDR1 SGHTA and CDR2 FQGNSA. The CDR3 here is CASSPRGRASVDTEAFF. The DNA of the CDR3 is TGTGCCAGCAGCCCCAGGGGCCGCGCGTCGGTAGACACTGAAGCTTTCTTT.